This T cell receptor beta chain was documented in a study of blood T cell repertoires in COVID-19 (dated by TCRdb to 2020 to 2021). About the investigation overall: Samples covering the acute and convalescent phases of COVID-19 were provided by collaborators in the United States, Italy and Spain. The material from the prospective study consisted of cDNA or gDNA derived from T cells, B-cell-depleted T cells, or PBMCs. Subjects who had been exposed to COVID-19, were actively infected with it, or had recovered from it provided the deeply sampled blood TCRbeta repertoires that made up the dataset. The repertoires were made available in a free public database intended to serve as a resource for research on the immune response to SARS-CoV-2. The samples were drawn from two sources: the first 160 participants of the ongoing ImmuneRACE study, and 950 to 1,500 subjects contributed by 6 global collaborators. Sample metadata almost always included a de-identified subject ID, COVID-19 status, age in years and sex. Where HLA class I and class II types were available, the types were taken from metadata supplied by the sample provider, not from assay-based typing.

General conclusions and limits of the study: Clinical and demographic metadata were provided uncurated, with the amount varying by source and participant.

Participants in the prospective study were aged roughly 18 to 100 years, lived in under 30 United States geographic areas, and enrolled through a virtual design. In the prospective study, participants were assigned to cohorts based on the clinical history participants reported in a screening survey and a study questionnaire. Exposed participants had been in contact with someone with a PCR-confirmed or clinician-diagnosed COVID-19 case within 2 weeks of study entry. Each participant in the prospective study had whole blood, serum and a nasopharyngeal or oropharyngeal swab collected by mobile phlebotomists. Over a 2-month period, participants in the prospective study had the option of providing additional blood draws and questionnaires. Before DNA extraction, blood samples from the prospective study were shipped at room temperature or frozen. V trim: 3 bases; J trim: 1 base; unmatched bases: 5. Taken from cysteine to phenylalanine, the CDR3 has 15 residues. The kept DNA is CDR3 alone, 45 bases in frame from the first base. CDR1 and CDR2, looked up from the germline V gene (reference sequence), are SGHNT and YYREEE.

TCRbeta CDR3 regions were amplified from genomic DNA by means of the immunoSEQ Assay, a bias-controlled multiplex PCR. Per the original workflow: Within the assay, amplification of reference gene primers was used to estimate how many nucleated cells each sample contained. To quantify the absolute abundance of each unique TCRbeta CDR3 rearrangement, sequence reads were collapsed and filtered. For each sample, productive Simpson clonality was calculated as the square root of Simpson's diversity index over productive rearrangements. TCRdb mirrors the immuneACCESS table, restricted to in-frame sequences. Some clones are absent from its copies; in checked studies, under half trace to an unresolved V gene, and the reason for the others is unknown. Clone size and V and J calls were adopted from that table, with D and trimming inferred from the DNA. A total of about 430,000 clones appear in this sample, 88% of them only once. Around 1.5% of the sample is in the top ten clones.

About this clone: Its antigen is still unknown. Base qualities are not recorded, but no much larger clone differs from it by a single base.

This chain joins TRBV5-4 to TRBJ1-1; 8 middle bases align to TRBD1. Sequencing input: PBMCs or T cells enriched from blood (not recorded which). The source of this sequence is a woman between 18 and 30 years old who had been exposed to COVID-19. The nucleotides are TGTGCCAGCAGCTGGGGGGACAGGCCGAACACTGAAGCTTTCTTT. It translates to CASSWGDRPNTEAFF. The reference TRBV5-4 and TRBJ1-1 proteins fill in what lies around the CDR3, so the full variable domain reads ETGVTQSPTHLIKTRGQQVTLRCSSQSGHNTVSWYQQALGQGPQFIFQYYREEENGRGNFPPRFSGLQFPNYSSELNVNALELDDSALYLCASSWGDRPNTEAFFGQGTRLTVV.